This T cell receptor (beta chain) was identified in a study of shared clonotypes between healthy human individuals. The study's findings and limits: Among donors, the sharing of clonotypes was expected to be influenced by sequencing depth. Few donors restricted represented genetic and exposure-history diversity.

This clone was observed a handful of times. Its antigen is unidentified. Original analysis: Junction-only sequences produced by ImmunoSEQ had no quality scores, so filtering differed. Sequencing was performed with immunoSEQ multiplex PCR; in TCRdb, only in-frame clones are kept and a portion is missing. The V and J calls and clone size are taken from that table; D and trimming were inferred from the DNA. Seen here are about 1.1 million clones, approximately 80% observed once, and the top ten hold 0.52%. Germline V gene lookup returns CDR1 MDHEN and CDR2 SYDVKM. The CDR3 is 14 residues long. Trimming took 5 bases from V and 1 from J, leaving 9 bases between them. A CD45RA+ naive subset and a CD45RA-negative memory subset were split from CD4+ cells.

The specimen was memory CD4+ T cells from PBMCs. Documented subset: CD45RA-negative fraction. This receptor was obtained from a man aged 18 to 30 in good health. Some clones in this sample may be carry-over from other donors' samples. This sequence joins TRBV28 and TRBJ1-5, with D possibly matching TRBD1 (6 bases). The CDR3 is CASSPGTSNQPQHF. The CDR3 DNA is TGTGCCAGCAGTCCCGGGACAAGCAATCAGCCCCAGCATTTT. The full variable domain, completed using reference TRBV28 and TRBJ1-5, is DVKVTQSSRYLVKRTGEKVFLECVQDMDHENMFWYRQDPGLGLRLIYFSYDVKMKEKGDIPEGYSVSREKKERFSLILESASTNQTSMYLCASSPGTSNQPQHFGDGTRLSIL.